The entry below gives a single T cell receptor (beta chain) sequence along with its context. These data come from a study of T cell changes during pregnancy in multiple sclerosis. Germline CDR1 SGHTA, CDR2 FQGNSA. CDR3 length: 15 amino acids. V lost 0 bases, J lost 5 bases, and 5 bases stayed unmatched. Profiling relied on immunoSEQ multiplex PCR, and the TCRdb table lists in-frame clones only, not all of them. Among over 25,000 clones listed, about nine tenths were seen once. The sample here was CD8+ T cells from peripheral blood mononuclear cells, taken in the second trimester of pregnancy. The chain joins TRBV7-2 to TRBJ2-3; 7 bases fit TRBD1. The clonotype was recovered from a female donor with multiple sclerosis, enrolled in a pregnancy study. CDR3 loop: CASSLAGGFGDTQYF. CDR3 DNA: TGTGCCAGCAGCTTAGCAGGGGGCTTTGGAGATACGCAGTATTTT.